The 30 T cell receptor beta chains below all came from one sample that was sequenced in a study of blood T cell repertoires in COVID-19. Libraries were prepared by immunoSEQ multiplex PCR; TCRdb keeps only in-frame clonotypes and omits some of them. The repertoire holds about 87,000 clones, with roughly 87% as singletons. Sequencing used peripheral blood. These receptors all stem from a man younger than 35 with COVID-19, enrolled during active disease.

In its sample, this clone was seen a few times. This chain connects TRBV11-2 to TRBJ2-7; maybe TRBD1 (6 bases). The CDR3 is 11 amino acids. Deletions cut 4 bases from V and 10 bases from J, with 11 bases between. Germline CDR1 is SGHAT and CDR2 is FQNNGV. The CDR3 coding sequence is TGTGCCAGCAGCTCGGGACACAAACAGTACTTC. Amino acid sequence: CASSSGHKQYF.

V usage is TRBV5-1 and J usage is TRBJ2-6, with D possibly TRBD1 on 5 matching bases. From germline, CDR1 is SGHRS and CDR2 YFSETQ. CDR3 length equals 15 residues. The V and J ends lost 4 bases and 4 bases respectively, with 12 bases between them. DNA for the CDR3: TGCGCCAGCAGCCAATCAGGGTCCGGGGCCAACGTCCTGACTTTC. It encodes CASSQSGSGANVLTF.

The chain combines TRBV19 with TRBJ1-1; D is unresolved. Germline-derived CDR1 and CDR2 are LNHDA and SQIVND (reference sequence). This CDR3 has 15 amino acids. V lost 3 bases to trimming and J lost 0 bases, with 11 bases between them. The CDR3 sequence is CASSIHSQMNTEAFF. CDR3 coding DNA: TGTGCCAGTAGTATTCACAGTCAAATGAACACTGAAGCTTTCTTT.

The rearrangement links TRBV9 to TRBJ2-2, with D unresolved. The V gene's germline CDR1 is SGDLS and CDR2 YYNGEE. Trimming shortened V by 0 bases and J by 3 bases, and 9 bases separated the two germline ends. This CDR3 region has 15 residues. CDR3 DNA: TGTGCCAGCAGCGTAGCATCCAGTTACACCGGGGAGCTGTTTTTT. Protein product: CASSVASSYTGELFF.

The gene calls are TRBV5-6 and TRBJ2-5; TRBD2 agrees at 12 bases. Trimming cost V 1 base and J 12 bases; bases outside gene matches: 10. This CDR3 spans 15 amino acids. The germline V gene encodes CDR1 SGHDT and CDR2 YYEEEE. The CDR3 reads CASSLPGTSGSREYF. The CDR3 nucleotides read TGTGCCAGCAGCTTGCCCGGGACTAGCGGGTCGCGGGAGTACTTC.

The chain combines TRBV10-3 with TRBJ1-2; 12 bases map to TRBD1. This CDR3 has 17 residues. V gave up 4 bases and J gave up 0 bases; unmatched junction bases: 6. The germline V gene has CDR1 ENHRY and CDR2 SYGVKD. The CDR3, as DNA: TGTGCCATCAGTGTCGAGGGACAGGGGGCTCCTAACTATGGCTACACCTTC. Translating gives CAISVEGQGAPNYGYTF.

CDR3: CASSVAGLDTQYF. The CDR3 DNA reads as TGCGCCAGCAGTGTCGCTGGGCTCGATACGCAGTATTTT. The chain recombines TRBV10-2 with TRBJ2-3; unclear D gene. Between the trimmed V and J ends, which lost 4 bases and 6 bases, there was a span of 11 bases. The germline gives CDR1 WSHSY, CDR2 SAAADI. The CDR3 has 13 amino acids.

This clone was recorded only once. This chain uses TRBV6-5 with TRBJ2-7, with 11 bases fitting TRBD1. The germline V gene encodes CDR1 MNHEY and CDR2 SVGAGI. The V and J ends lost 6 bases and 5 bases, in that order; junction bases with no gene match: 3. The CDR3 has 13 amino acids. CDR3 DNA sequence: TGTGCCAGCAGGGACAGGGGGCGCCACGAGCAGTACTTC. Translating it yields CASRDRGRHEQYF.

The V call is TRBV5-6, the J call TRBJ1-1; D perhaps matches TRBD1 (5 bases). Trimming shortened V by 0 bases and J by 0 bases, and 12 bases separated the two germline ends. The CDR3 has 16 amino acids. Germline V gene lookup returns CDR1 SGHDT and CDR2 YYEEEE. CDR3 bases: TGTGCCAGCAGCTTGGTCAAGGGGCCAGTGAACACTGAAGCTTTCTTT. Protein sequence: CASSLVKGPVNTEAFF. The complete variable domain, with remaining parts taken from reference TRBV5-6 and TRBJ1-1, reads DAGVTQSPTHLIKTRGQQVTLRCSPKSGHDTVSWYQQALGQGPQFIFQYYEEEERQRGNFPDRFSGHQFPNYSSELNVNALLLGDSALYLCASSLVKGPVNTEAFFGQGTRLTVV.

The rearrangement uses TRBV10-1 and TRBJ2-1; no definite D call. The CDR3 consists of 12 residues. Germline CDR1 and CDR2: WNHNN and SYGVQD (reference sequence). Deletions cut 0 bases from V and 8 bases from J, with 5 bases between. CDR3: CASSESDYEQFF. CDR3 sequence (DNA): TGCGCCAGCAGTGAGTCTGACTATGAGCAGTTCTTC.

The chain is built from TRBV6-5 and TRBJ2-1; 9 bases map to TRBD2. Germline lookup yields CDR1 MNHEY and CDR2 SVGAGI. V shed 10 bases and J 12 bases; nucleotides not matched to a gene: 7. The CDR3 loop spans 11 amino acids. CDR3 DNA sequence: TGTGCCACCTATGGACTAGCGCGGCAGTTCTTC. Translated: CATYGLARQFF.

The chain joins TRBV7-6 to TRBJ1-1; D unclear. The CDR3 loop spans 15 amino acids. Trimming left V 2 bases short and J 1 base short, with 11 bases between. Germline values: CDR1 SGHVS, CDR2 FNYEAQ. This chain's CDR3 is CASSLSAGKNTEAFF. The CDR3 nucleotides read TGTGCCAGCAGCTTATCCGCGGGGAAGAACACTGAAGCTTTCTTT.

This clone was recorded a few times. The gene calls are TRBV7-9 and TRBJ2-7; no firm D call. Trimming cost V 5 bases and J 7 bases, with 12 bases left between them. Per the germline V gene, CDR1 is SEHNR and CDR2 is FQNEAQ (reference sequence). The CDR3 contains 12 residues. Here the CDR3 reads CASSRLDREQYF. The CDR3 nucleotides read TGTGCCAGCAGCCGACTCGACCGGGAGCAGTACTTC. Full variable domain (missing parts from reference TRBV7-9 and TRBJ2-7): DTGVSQNPRHKITKRGQNVTFRCDPISEHNRLYWYRQTLGQGPEFLTYFQNEAQLEKSRLLSDRFSAERPKGSFSTLEIQRTEQGDSAMYLCASSRLDREQYFGPGTRLTVT.

The V gene is TRBV25-1, the J gene TRBJ2-5; no reliable D call. Trimming stripped 3 bases from V and 9 bases from J, with 8 bases between. CDR1 is MGHDK and CDR2 is SYGVNS in the germline V gene. The CDR3 spans 11 residues. The CDR3 here is CASSDSPAQYF. The CDR3 DNA reads TGTGCCAGCAGTGATTCCCCGGCCCAGTACTTC.

CDR3 in amino acids: CASNRGTVSYNEQFF. The DNA for the CDR3 is TGTGCCAGCAACAGGGGAACAGTCTCCTACAATGAGCAGTTCTTC. The V and J genes are TRBV9 and TRBJ2-1; 7 positions agree with TRBD1. CDR1 and CDR2 (germline): SGDLS, YYNGEE. This CDR3 has 15 residues. V lost 6 bases and J lost 0; bases outside the gene matches: 6.

In its sample, this clone was seen once. This rearrangement joins TRBV6-6 to TRBJ2-7; TRBD2 agrees at 8 bases. The CDR3 loop spans 16 amino acids. Germline values: CDR1 MNHNY, CDR2 SVGAGI (reference sequence). J was trimmed by 5 bases and V by 7 bases; bases with no gene match: 16. The CDR3 is CASTGRAGGPPDEQYF. The CDR3 DNA sequence: TGTGCCAGCACGGGGCGGGCGGGAGGTCCCCCCGACGAGCAGTACTTC.

The chain has TRBV30 and TRBJ2-4; D possibly corresponds to TRBD1 (6 bases). The CDR3 loop spans 14 amino acids. The germline CDR1 and CDR2 sequences are GTSNPN and SVGIG (reference sequence). V dropped 3 bases and J dropped 6 bases, with 15 bases sitting between them. The DNA for the CDR3 is TGTGCCTGGAGCTGGTATCAACAGGGAAACATTCAGTACTTC. It yields the protein CAWSWYQQGNIQYF.

This chain joins TRBV9 and TRBJ1-1; no clear D. V was clipped by 0 bases and J by 2 bases, with 5 bases between them. The CDR3 has 13 residues. Looked up from germline, CDR1 is SGDLS and CDR2 is YYNGEE. CDR3 amino acids: CASSVAVNTEAFF. Here the CDR3 DNA reads TGTGCCAGCAGCGTAGCTGTCAACACTGAAGCTTTCTTT.

The chain couples TRBV19 to TRBJ1-1; TRBD1 aligns across 7 bases. Germline V lookup: CDR1 LNHDA, CDR2 SQIVND (reference sequence). The CDR3 runs 14 residues. The trim removed 5 bases at V and 0 bases at J, leaving 3 bases unmatched. In nucleotides, the CDR3 is TGTGCCAGTAGTGTGACAGGGATGAACACTGAAGCTTTCTTT. The encoded protein is CASSVTGMNTEAFF. The whole variable domain, filled in from reference TRBV19 and TRBJ1-1, reads DGGITQSPKYLFRKEGQNVTLSCEQNLNHDAMYWYRQDPGQGLRLIYYSQIVNDFQKGDIAEGYSVSREKKESFPLTVTSAQKNPTAFYLCASSVTGMNTEAFFGQGTRLTVV.

This chain links TRBV9 with TRBJ2-7; perhaps TRBD1 as D (6 bases). The V end was cut by 4 bases, the J end by 7 bases, with 18 bases between. Germline V gives CDR1 SGDLS, CDR2 YYNGEE. This CDR3 has 14 amino acids. CDR3 loop: CASSPLTGVGEQYF. CDR3 DNA: TGTGCCAGCAGCCCCCTGACAGGTGTGGGGGAGCAGTACTTC.

The chain employs TRBV4-1 and TRBJ1-5; D may be TRBD1 (5 bases). This CDR3 has 13 amino acids. Germline V gene sequence: CDR1 MGHRA, CDR2 YSYEKL. V was trimmed by 2 bases and J by 5 bases, leaving 7 bases between them. CDR3 region: CASSQLTDQPQHF. The CDR3 DNA sequence: TGCGCCAGCAGCCAATTGACAGATCAGCCCCAGCATTTT.

V usage is TRBV12-3 or TRBV12-4 and J usage is TRBJ2-7; D is unclear. Deletions cut 3 bases from V and 6 bases from J, with 6 bases between. This CDR3 has 11 amino acids. This CDR3 is CASSLVAEQYF. The CDR3 DNA follows: TGTGCCAGCAGTTTGGTGGCCGAGCAGTACTTC.

The CDR3 DNA follows: TGTGCCAGCAGCACCCTCGCGGGCGGGTGGGAATACGAGCAGTACTTC. Protein sequence: CASSTLAGGWEYEQYF. The rearrangement joins TRBV5-6 to TRBJ2-7; D is perhaps TRBD2 (5 bases). V was shortened by 4 bases and J by 4 bases, with 21 bases between the two germline ends. The CDR3 runs to 16 residues. In germline, CDR1 is SGHDT, CDR2 YYEEEE.

This chain joins TRBV12-3 or TRBV12-4 and TRBJ1-1, with unresolved D. V shed 2 bases and J shed 8 bases, with 6 bases lying between them. The CDR3 contains 11 residues. The CDR3 nucleotides read TGTGCCAGCAGTTTATCTTCGGAAGCTTTCTTT. Protein product: CASSLSSEAFF.

V usage is TRBV2 and J usage is TRBJ2-1; D unresolved. Looked up from germline, CDR1 is SNHLY and CDR2 is FYNNEI. The CDR3 is 16 residues long. Trimming left V 6 bases short and J 1 base short, with 16 bases between. CDR3: CASRALVRVSYNEQFF. DNA for the CDR3: TGTGCCAGCAGAGCGCTAGTTCGGGTTTCCTACAATGAGCAGTTCTTC.

The CDR3 sequence: CASSSDRGPYNEQFF. CDR3 DNA: TGTGCCAGCAGCTCCGACAGGGGGCCCTACAATGAGCAGTTCTTC. The chain uses TRBV13 and TRBJ2-1, with 10 nucleotides matching TRBD1. There are 15 residues in the CDR3. Trimming took 4 bases from V and 2 from J; bases not matched to a gene: 2. The germline V gene encodes CDR1 PRHDT and CDR2 FYEKMQ (reference sequence).

The genes are TRBV11-2 and TRBJ1-1; TRBD1 matches 8 bases. The CDR3 is 14 amino acids. V was clipped by 6 bases and J by 2 bases; unmatched bases: 5. Germline CDR1 is SGHAT and CDR2 is FQNNGV. DNA for the CDR3: TGTGCCAGCAGTCAGGGGGCTACTAACACTGAAGCTTTCTTT. This codes for CASSQGATNTEAFF. The variable domain in full, completed from reference TRBV11-2 and TRBJ1-1, reads EAGVAQSPRYKIIEKRQSVAFWCNPISGHATLYWYQQILGQGPKLLIQFQNNGVVDDSQLPKDRFSAERLKGVDSTLKIQPAKLEDSAVYLCASSQGATNTEAFFGQGTRLTVV.

The CDR3 DNA reads TGTGCCAGCAGCCTACGCGGGAGATCGTCCTACAATGAGCAGTTCTTC. This encodes CASSLRGRSSYNEQFF. V gene TRBV11-2 combines with J gene TRBJ2-1; TRBD2 aligns across 7 bases. The germline CDR1 and CDR2 sequences are SGHAT and FQNNGV. This CDR3 contains 16 residues. After removal of 5 bases from V and 1 base from J, the junction contained 8 bases not matched to a gene.

The rearrangement uses TRBV4-3 and TRBJ1-1; TRBD1 aligns across 7 bases. V shed 0 bases and J 3 bases; nucleotides not matched to a gene: 4. Germline V CDR1 and CDR2: LGHNA, YSLEER. CDR3 length: 15 residues. DNA for the CDR3: TGCGCCAGCAGCCAAGACGGGCAGGGGGACACTGAAGCTTTCTTT. Encoded protein: CASSQDGQGDTEAFF.

This clone was counted once. This chain connects TRBV11-2 to TRBJ2-6; the D gene is possibly TRBD2 (6 bases). The CDR3 extends over 15 amino acids. Germline assignment: CDR1 SGHAT and CDR2 FQNNGV. V was shortened by 5 bases and J by 2 bases, with 10 bases between the two germline ends. For the CDR3, the DNA is TGTGCCAGCAGCCGGCGGGGAGCTGGGGCCAACGTCCTGACTTTC. Protein sequence: CASSRRGAGANVLTF.